Shown below are 5 T cell receptor beta chains from a single sample sequenced in a study of regulatory T cells in long-lasting Graves disease. Stated time point: persistent/refractory GD, antithyroid drugs over 5 years with positive TRAb. Scientists built the TCR library using RNA that was extracted from PBMCs. Building of the TCR beta libraries involved iRepertoire HTBI primers and Arm-PCR of CDR3 regions. TCRdb used MiXCR to reprocess the multiplex PCR reads, holding one entry per CDR3 protein. The sample lists 300,000 to 400,000 distinct CDR3 sequences, less than 20% occurring once. Specimen: peripheral blood mononuclear cells (PBMCs), collected when the disease was refractory, from a patient treated with antithyroid drugs. The source of these receptors is a female donor with Graves disease.

The V and J genes are TRBV30 and TRBJ2-7, with a possible D match to TRBD1 (6 bases). CDR3 length: 13 residues. Germline-derived CDR1 and CDR2 are GTSNPN and SVGIG (reference sequence). The V and J ends lost 0 bases and 2 bases respectively, with 8 bases between them. The CDR3 bases are TGTGCCTGGAGTGTAGGGGGTCCCTACGAGCAGTACTTC. Translating it yields CAWSVGGPYEQYF.

This clonotype was counted at least ten times. The rearrangement uses TRBV11-2 and TRBJ1-6; 7 positions match TRBD1. The CDR3 covers 16 residues. Trimming at V came to 6 bases and at J to 7 bases, leaving 12 bases not matched to a gene. From germline, CDR1 is SGHAT and CDR2 FQNNGV. CDR3 DNA: TGTGCCAGCAGATTCCTTCACAGGGGCGCAAATTCACCCCTCCACTTT. Translating it yields CASRFLHRGANSPLHF.

V usage is TRBV28 and J usage is TRBJ2-1; 9 bases are a match to TRBD2. V gave up 6 bases and J gave up 3 bases; unmatched junction bases: 6. CDR3 length: 15 residues. The germline CDR1 and CDR2 sequences are MDHEN and SYDVKM. The CDR3 DNA reads as TGTGCCAGCAGCCGGATAGCGGGAGACTACAATGAGCAGTTCTTC. The encoded protein is CASSRIAGDYNEQFF.

The table lists this clonotype with many counts. J is TRBJ1-5 and V is TRBV28; tentatively, D is TRBD1 (6 bases). This CDR3 contains 16 residues. Per germline, CDR1 MDHEN and CDR2 SYDVKM. The ends were cut back, 5 bases at V and 1 base at J, with 15 bases in the middle. The CDR3 loop is CASSPAGGSSNQPQHF. In DNA, the CDR3 is TGTGCCAGCAGTCCCGCGGGGGGCTCCAGCAATCAGCCCCAGCATTTT.

V usage is TRBV18 and J usage is TRBJ1-1; TRBD1 matches at 7 bases. Germline loops: CDR1 KGHSH, CDR2 LQKENI. CDR3 length: 15 residues. Unmatched junction bases numbered 5, after V lost 3 bases and J lost 1 base. Written as DNA, the CDR3 is TGTGCCAGCTCACCTCAGACAGGGTCGAACACTGAAGCTTTCTTT. Protein: CASSPQTGSNTEAFF.